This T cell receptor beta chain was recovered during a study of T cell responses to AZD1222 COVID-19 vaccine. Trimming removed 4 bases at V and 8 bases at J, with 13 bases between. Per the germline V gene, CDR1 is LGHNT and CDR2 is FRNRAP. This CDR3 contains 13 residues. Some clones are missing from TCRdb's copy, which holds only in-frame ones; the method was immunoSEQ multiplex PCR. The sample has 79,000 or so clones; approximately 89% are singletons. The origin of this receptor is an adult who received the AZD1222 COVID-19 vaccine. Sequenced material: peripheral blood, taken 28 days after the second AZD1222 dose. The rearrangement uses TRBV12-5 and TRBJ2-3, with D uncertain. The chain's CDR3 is CASGSGSPGTQYF. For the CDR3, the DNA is TGTGCTAGTGGTTCCGGCTCCCCCGGTACGCAGTATTTT.